One sample yielded the 2 T cell receptor beta chains listed below, sequenced in a study of cytomegalovirus exposure and HLA in healthy donors. Here immunoSEQ multiplex PCR was the method, and the copy in TCRdb shows in-frame clones only, minus some. The table lists more than 250,000 clones, around 90% of them singletons. The sequenced sample consisted of PBMCs. The receptors derive from a woman aged 25 to 39 in good health and CMV-seronegative.

The rearrangement joins TRBV7-2 to TRBJ2-2; weak D call: TRBD1 (5 bases). The germline V gene has CDR1 SGHTA and CDR2 FQGNSA. The CDR3 runs to 15 residues. Trimming removed 6 bases from V and 4 bases from J, with 15 bases in between. The CDR3 DNA reads TGTGCCAGCAGTCGCAACGTCCAGGGCACCGGGGAGCTGTTTTTT. This codes for CASSRNVQGTGELFF. Full variable domain (missing parts from reference TRBV7-2 and TRBJ2-2): GAGVSQSPSNKVTEKGKDVELRCDPISGHTALYWYRQSLGQGLEFLIYFQGNSAPDKSGLPSDRFSAERTGGSVSTLTIQRTQQEDSAVYLCASSRNVQGTGELFFGEGSRLTVL.

This chain uses TRBV20-1 with TRBJ1-1; D uncertain. The CDR3 length is 11 residues. CDR1 and CDR2 from the germline V gene are DFQATT and SNEGSKA (reference sequence). Trimming took 6 bases from V and 6 from J, leaving 11 bases between them. In DNA form, the CDR3 reads TGCAGTGCCAATTTCTACGCTGAAGCTTTCTTT. Protein: CSANFYAEAFF.